Each of the 13 T cell receptor beta chains below was sequenced from the same sample in a study of circulating tumor DNA in untreated peripheral T-cell lymphoma. The assay was immunoSEQ multiplex PCR, and TCRdb's table has in-frame clones only and misses some. This sample has around 6,600 clones, with less than 70% found just once. The specimen sequenced was tumor tissue. These receptors were collected from a human donor with peripheral T-cell lymphoma.

This sequence joins TRBV28 and TRBJ2-6; D unresolved. Germline V gene sequence: CDR1 MDHEN, CDR2 SYDVKM. The CDR3 has 12 amino acids. V dropped 6 bases and J dropped 2 bases, with 2 bases sitting between them. The CDR3: CASSPGANVLTF. The DNA of the CDR3 is TGTGCCAGCAGCCCTGGGGCCAACGTCCTGACTTTC.

The chain employs TRBV19 and TRBJ2-7; 9 positions agree with TRBD2. The germline V gene has CDR1 LNHDA and CDR2 SQIVND (reference sequence). The ends lost 6 bases at V and 2 bases at J; junction bases unmatched: 5. The CDR3 spans 14 residues. The CDR3 protein is CASRTSGGPYEQYF. As DNA, the CDR3 is TGTGCCAGTAGGACTAGCGGAGGGCCCTACGAGCAGTACTTC.

This clone was detected only once. V and J are TRBV29-1 and TRBJ2-3; the D gene is possibly TRBD2 (6 bases). The CDR3 sequence is 14 residues long. Germline V gene data show CDR1 as SQVTM and CDR2 as ANQGSEA. V lost 5 bases and J 1 base, leaving 13 bases between the germline ends. The CDR3 loop is CSVLRTGGTDTQYF. The CDR3 nucleotides are TGCAGCGTTCTCCGGACGGGGGGCACAGATACGCAGTATTTT.

CDR3 in DNA: TGTGCCAGCAGCTCCGGGACAGGACCCTACGAGCAGTACTTC. It yields the protein CASSSGTGPYEQYF. The chain is built from TRBV11-3 and TRBJ2-7, with 8 bases lining up with TRBD1. The CDR3 has 14 amino acids. Germline V gene sequence: CDR1 SGHNT, CDR2 YENEEA. J lost 2 bases, V lost 4 bases, and 4 bases had no gene match.

This clone came up a few times. V gene TRBV19 combines with J gene TRBJ2-3; D is undetermined. The CDR3 spans 13 residues. V lost 5 bases and J lost 6, with 12 bases in between. Germline CDR1 reads LNHDA; CDR2 reads SQIVND (reference sequence). This chain's CDR3 is CASSLSGPDTQYF. CDR3 in DNA: TGTGCCAGTAGTTTGTCGGGCCCCGATACGCAGTATTTT. The complete variable domain, with remaining parts taken from reference TRBV19 and TRBJ2-3, reads DGGITQSPKYLFRKEGQNVTLSCEQNLNHDAMYWYRQDPGQGLRLIYYSQIVNDFQKGDIAEGYSVSREKKESFPLTVTSAQKNPTAFYLCASSLSGPDTQYFGPGTRLTVL.

The chain combines TRBV18 with TRBJ1-4; no firm D call. Trimming stripped 3 bases from V and 7 bases from J, with 9 bases between. The germline gives CDR1 KGHSH, CDR2 LQKENI. CDR3 length: 13 amino acids. CDR3 amino acids: CASSPLLGEKLFF. CDR3 nucleotides: TGTGCCAGCTCACCTCTTCTTGGTGAAAAACTGTTTTTT.

The count of this clone is one. J is TRBJ1-5 and V is TRBV11-3; 9 nucleotides align to TRBD1. CDR1 SGHNT and CDR2 YENEEA come from the germline V gene. The CDR3 has 15 amino acids. V dropped 5 bases and J dropped 6; count of bases not matched to a gene: 8. The DNA for the CDR3 is TGTGCCAGCAGCCAAGGACAGGGGTCGGCTCAGCCCCAGCATTTT. Amino acid sequence: CASSQGQGSAQPQHF.

This clone was observed a few times. The genes are TRBV18 and TRBJ1-6; 9 nucleotides align to TRBD1. Trimming at V came to 4 bases and at J to 9 bases, leaving 10 bases not matched to a gene. Germline CDR1 and CDR2: KGHSH and LQKENI. The CDR3 runs to 16 residues. The CDR3 DNA is TGTGCCAGCTCACACCGAGACAGGGGGTCGAGTTCACCCCTCCACTTT. Translated: CASSHRDRGSSSPLHF.

The rearrangement uses TRBV6-8 and TRBJ1-6; D ambiguous. V was shortened by 4 bases and J by 9 bases, with 16 bases between the two germline ends. The CDR3 spans 15 residues. Germline CDR1 reads MNHGY; CDR2 reads SAAAGT. The DNA for the CDR3 is TGTGCCAGCAGTTTATTGCGGGGATTCAGTTCACCCCTCCACTTT. Amino acids: CASSLLRGFSSPLHF.

The gene calls are TRBV11-3 and TRBJ2-5; 13 nucleotides align to TRBD2. With 5 bases clipped from V and 5 bases from J, the junction kept 8 bases outside the gene matches. The CDR3 contains 16 residues. Germline assignment: CDR1 SGHNT and CDR2 YENEEA. For the CDR3, the DNA is TGTGCCAGCAGCCGCGGACTAGCGGGAGTCCGGGAGACCCAGTACTTC. Protein: CASSRGLAGVRETQYF.

The V call is TRBV6-8, the J call TRBJ2-3; 7 bases line up with TRBD2. CDR1 and CDR2 from the germline V gene are MNHGY and SAAAGT. Unmatched junction bases numbered 8, after V lost 4 bases and J lost 7 bases. This CDR3 contains 14 residues. CDR3 nucleotides: TGTGCCAGCAGTTGGCGCGGCGGGAGTTATACGCAGTATTTT. Its protein is CASSWRGGSYTQYF.

This chain joins TRBV19 and TRBJ1-2, with 9 bases matching TRBD1. CDR3 length equals 15 residues. The junction had 7 bases not matched to a gene; V was cut back by 5 bases and J by 3 bases. CDR1 is LNHDA, CDR2 SQIVND, per germline (reference sequence). For the CDR3, the DNA is TGTGCCAGTAGTCCGCGCCGGACAGGGGACTATGGCTACACCTTC. Its translation: CASSPRRTGDYGYTF. The whole variable domain, filled in from reference TRBV19 and TRBJ1-2, reads DGGITQSPKYLFRKEGQNVTLSCEQNLNHDAMYWYRQDPGQGLRLIYYSQIVNDFQKGDIAEGYSVSREKKESFPLTVTSAQKNPTAFYLCASSPRRTGDYGYTFGSGTRLTVV.

The chain uses TRBV10-3 and TRBJ2-3, with 7 nucleotides matching TRBD2. V lost 0 bases, J lost 2 bases, and 2 bases stayed unmatched. Per germline, CDR1 ENHRY and CDR2 SYGVKD. This CDR3 spans 15 amino acids. In nucleotides, the CDR3 is TGTGCCATCAGTGAGTCAGCGGGATCCACAGATACGCAGTATTTT. The encoded protein is CAISESAGSTDTQYF.